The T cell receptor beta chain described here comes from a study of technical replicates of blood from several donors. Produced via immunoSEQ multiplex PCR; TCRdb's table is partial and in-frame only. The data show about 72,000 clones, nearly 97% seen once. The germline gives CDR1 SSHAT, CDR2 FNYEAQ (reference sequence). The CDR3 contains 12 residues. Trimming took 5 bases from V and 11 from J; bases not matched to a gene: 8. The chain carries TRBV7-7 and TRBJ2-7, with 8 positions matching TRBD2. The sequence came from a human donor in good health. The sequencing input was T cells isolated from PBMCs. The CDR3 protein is CASSLEREMEYF. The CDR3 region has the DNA TGTGCCAGCAGCCTCGAGCGGGAGATGGAGTACTTC.